Sequencing of this T cell receptor beta chain was carried out in a study of shared clonotypes between healthy human individuals. Overall study findings and caveats: Naive subsets, compared against memory subsets, generally had larger estimated richness values.

The length of the CDR3 is 15 residues. V gave up 2 bases and J gave up 0 bases, with 12 bases separating them. Germline V gene lookup returns CDR1 SGHNT and CDR2 YYREEE (reference sequence). Profiled with immunoSEQ multiplex PCR; TCRdb holds only in-frame clones, not every one. The table has more than 200,000 clones, 50% to 80% seen once; the top ten hold roughly 10%. Notes on this clone: No antigen is known for it. Other nucleotide sequences from this sample produce the same CDR3.

V usage is TRBV5-4 and J usage is TRBJ2-7; TRBD1 is a possible D gene (6 bases). This TCR was recovered from a man aged 25 to 45 in good health. Input material: memory CD4+ T cells sorted from blood. Subset here: CD45RA-negative fraction. CDR3 bases: TGTGCCAGCAGCTTTCGTACAGGGAGCTCCTACGAGCAGTACTTC. Its translation is CASSFRTGSSYEQYF.